This record looks at one TCR beta chain sequence and its context. Its target is unknown. Generated by immunoSEQ multiplex PCR, the TCRdb table keeps only in-frame clones and is missing some. Counted here are about 160,000 clones, around nine tenths occurring once; the ten biggest clones make up more than 5.5%. Germline CDR1 SQVTM, CDR2 ANQGSEA. The junction had 5 bases not matched to a gene; V was cut back by 5 bases and J by 1 base. The CDR3 loop spans 16 amino acids. The record originates from a study of T cell responses to AZD1222 COVID-19 vaccine. The study's findings and limits: Scientists sampled the repertoires only once the peak T cell response had passed. Targets within unmutated variant regions were reportedly found for nearly half of spike-specific TCRs. Only 5 or 6 people who got AZD1222 tested seropositive at baseline. CD4 TCRs associated with vaccination spanned spike, dominating at 160-218 and 743-854.

The sample here was peripheral blood, taken on day 0 of AZD1222 vaccination. The sequence was collected from an adult in good health. This sequence joins TRBV29-1 and TRBJ2-6; 10 bases match TRBD1. CDR3 nucleotide sequence: TGCAGCGTTTGGGACAGGGGTATATCTGGGGCCAACGTCCTGACTTTC. It is translated as CSVWDRGISGANVLTF. The whole variable domain, remainder taken from reference TRBV29-1 and TRBJ2-6, is SAVISQKPSRDICQRGTSLTIQCQVDSQVTMMFWYRQQPGQSLTLIATANQGSEATYESGFVIDKFPISRPNLTFSTLTVSNMSPEDSSIYLCSVWDRGISGANVLTFGAGSRLTVL.